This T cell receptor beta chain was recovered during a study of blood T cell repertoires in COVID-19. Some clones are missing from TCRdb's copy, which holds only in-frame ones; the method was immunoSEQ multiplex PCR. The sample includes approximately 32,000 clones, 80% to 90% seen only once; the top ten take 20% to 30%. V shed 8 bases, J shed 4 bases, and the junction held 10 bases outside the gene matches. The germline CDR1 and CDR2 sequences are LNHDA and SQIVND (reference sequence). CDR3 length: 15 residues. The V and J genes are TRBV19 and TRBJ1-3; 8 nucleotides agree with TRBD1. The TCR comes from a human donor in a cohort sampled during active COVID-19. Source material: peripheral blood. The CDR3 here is CASAPRTGQGNTIYF. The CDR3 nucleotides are TGTGCCAGTGCCCCTCGGACAGGGCAAGGAAACACCATATATTTT.